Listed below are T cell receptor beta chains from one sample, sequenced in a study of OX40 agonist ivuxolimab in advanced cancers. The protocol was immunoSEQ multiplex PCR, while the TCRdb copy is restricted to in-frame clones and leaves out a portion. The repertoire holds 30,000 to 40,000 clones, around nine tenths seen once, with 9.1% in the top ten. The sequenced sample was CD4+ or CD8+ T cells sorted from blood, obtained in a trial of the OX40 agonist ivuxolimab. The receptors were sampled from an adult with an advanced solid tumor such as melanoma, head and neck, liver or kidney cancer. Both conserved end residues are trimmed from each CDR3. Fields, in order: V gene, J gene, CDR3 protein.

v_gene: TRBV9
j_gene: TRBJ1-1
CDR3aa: ASSVRGANTEAF

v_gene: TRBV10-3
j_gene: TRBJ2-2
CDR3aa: AIRQVANTGELF

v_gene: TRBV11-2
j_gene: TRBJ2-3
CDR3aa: ASSPGTSGRTDTQY

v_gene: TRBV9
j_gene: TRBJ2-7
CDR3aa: ASSAGSSAIQY

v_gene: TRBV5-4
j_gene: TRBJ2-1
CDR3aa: ASSLSSSSYNEQF

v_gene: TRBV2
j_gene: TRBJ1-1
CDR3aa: ASSELSNTEAF

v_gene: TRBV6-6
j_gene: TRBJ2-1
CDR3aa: ASTRTRSSSYNEQF

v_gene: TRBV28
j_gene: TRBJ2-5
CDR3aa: ASRNPETQY

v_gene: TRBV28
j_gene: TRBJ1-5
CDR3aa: ASSGSRPQH

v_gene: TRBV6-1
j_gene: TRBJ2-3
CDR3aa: ASNSLGTDTQY

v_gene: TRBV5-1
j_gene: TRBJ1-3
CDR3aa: ASSLMPLEGNTIY

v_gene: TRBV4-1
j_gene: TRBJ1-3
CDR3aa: ASSPGSVGAGNTIY

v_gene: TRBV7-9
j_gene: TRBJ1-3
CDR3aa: ASSFTAAGNTIY

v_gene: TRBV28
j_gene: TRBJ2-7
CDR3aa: ASRRPGTGGVNEQY

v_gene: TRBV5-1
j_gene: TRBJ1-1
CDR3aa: ASTGQGPTEAF

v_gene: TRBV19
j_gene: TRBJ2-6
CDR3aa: ASWDGAAGANVLT

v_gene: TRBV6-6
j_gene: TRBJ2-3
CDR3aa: ASASAGGESDTQY

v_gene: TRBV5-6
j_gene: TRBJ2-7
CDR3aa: ASHRGGSSYEQY

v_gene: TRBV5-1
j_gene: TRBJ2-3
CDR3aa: ASSLDVGGDTQY

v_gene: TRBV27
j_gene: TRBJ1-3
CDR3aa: ASSLFPPQISGNTIY

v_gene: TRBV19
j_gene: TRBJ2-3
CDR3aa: ASTEGGMDTQY

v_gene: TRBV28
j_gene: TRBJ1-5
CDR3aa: ASLGGQVSQPQH

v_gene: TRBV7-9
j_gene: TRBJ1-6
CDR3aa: ASSLTKGSNSPLH

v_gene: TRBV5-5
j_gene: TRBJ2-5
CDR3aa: ASSFTSGIGETQY

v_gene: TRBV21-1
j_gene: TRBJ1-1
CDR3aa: ASKGSGLTF

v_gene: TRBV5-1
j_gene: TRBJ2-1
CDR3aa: ASSLGLAGGNEQF

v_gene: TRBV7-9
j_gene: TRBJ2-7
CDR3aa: ASSPRGISYEQY

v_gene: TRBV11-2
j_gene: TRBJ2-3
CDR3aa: ASSLNPRGGDTQY

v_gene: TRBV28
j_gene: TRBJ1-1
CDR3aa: ASSLETLAF

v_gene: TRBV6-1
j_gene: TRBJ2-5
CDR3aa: ASSAWGEETQY

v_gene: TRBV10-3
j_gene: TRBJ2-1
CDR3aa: AISLAEGYNEQF

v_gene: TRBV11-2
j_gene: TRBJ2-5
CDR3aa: ASSLQETQY

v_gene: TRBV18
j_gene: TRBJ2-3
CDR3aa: ASSPGDTQY

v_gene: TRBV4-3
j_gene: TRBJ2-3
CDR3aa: ASSQEGAYTGLAASTDTQY

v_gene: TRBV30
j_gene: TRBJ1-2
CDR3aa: AFLSGGGNYGYT

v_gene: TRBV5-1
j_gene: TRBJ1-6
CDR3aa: ASSFSVGANSPLH

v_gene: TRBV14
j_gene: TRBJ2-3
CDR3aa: ASSQDLHPRGLERTDTQY

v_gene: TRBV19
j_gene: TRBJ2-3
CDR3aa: ASSIGGRAGDTQY

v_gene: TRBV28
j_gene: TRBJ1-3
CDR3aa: ASSEGGYGNTIY

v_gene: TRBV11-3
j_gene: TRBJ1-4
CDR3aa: ASSFTITNEKLF

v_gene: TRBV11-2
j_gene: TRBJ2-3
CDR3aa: ASSPGLAGVADTQY

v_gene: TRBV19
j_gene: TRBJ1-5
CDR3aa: ASRDRGNQPQH

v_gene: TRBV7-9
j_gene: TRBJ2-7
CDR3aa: ASSLSYEQY

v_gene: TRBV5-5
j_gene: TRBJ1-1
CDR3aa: ASSLDRATEAF

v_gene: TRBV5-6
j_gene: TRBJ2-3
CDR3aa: ASSLGGRSTTDTQY

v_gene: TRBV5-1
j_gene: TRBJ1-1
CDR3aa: ASSEQTGSAEAF

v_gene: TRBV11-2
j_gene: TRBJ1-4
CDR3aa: ASRIAGTQEKLF

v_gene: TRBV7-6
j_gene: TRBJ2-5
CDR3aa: ASSLVRGTSGSPETQY

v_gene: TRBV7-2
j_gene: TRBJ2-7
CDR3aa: ASSPGGTSGSKY

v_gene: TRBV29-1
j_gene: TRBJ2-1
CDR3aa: SGIGRTSGSGQF

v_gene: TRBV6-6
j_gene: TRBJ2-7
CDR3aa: ASSGPGLGTEEQY

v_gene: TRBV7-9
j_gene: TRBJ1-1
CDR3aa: ASSSLRNTEAF

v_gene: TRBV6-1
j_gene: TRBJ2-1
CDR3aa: ASSEIGTAGEQF

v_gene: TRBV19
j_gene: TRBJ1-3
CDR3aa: ASKELQGSGNTIY

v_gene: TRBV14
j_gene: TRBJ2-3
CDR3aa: ASSRGQGRSTDTQY

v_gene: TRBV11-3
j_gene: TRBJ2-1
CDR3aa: ASSLDRDSAYNEQF

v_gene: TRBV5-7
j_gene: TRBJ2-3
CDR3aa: ASSLWGGGIVGPY

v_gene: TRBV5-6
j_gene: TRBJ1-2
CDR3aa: ASSRPGTDVNYGYT

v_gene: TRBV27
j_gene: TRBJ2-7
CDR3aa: ASSPGVVAGGVQY